These 8 T cell receptor beta chains were sequenced from one sample in a study of shared clonotypes between healthy human individuals. TCRdb's table, derived via immunoSEQ multiplex PCR, lists solely in-frame clones and lacks some. The sample records roughly 660,000 clones, around 91% being singletons. Source material: memory CD8+ T cells from PBMCs. Subset given: CD45RO+ cells pooled with CCR7-negative TemRA cells. The origin of the receptors is a man between 18 and 29 years old in good health. Some clones in this sample may be carry-over from other donors' samples.

The rearrangement joins TRBV11-2 to TRBJ2-7; 11 bases line up with TRBD2. CDR1 SGHAT and CDR2 FQNNGV come from the germline V gene. V lost 6 bases to trimming and J lost 3 bases; unmatched junction nucleotides: 10. The CDR3 runs to 16 residues. CDR3 DNA: TGTGCCAGCAGGCCCACGGGGGGGACTAGCGGCTACGAGCAGTACTTC. It yields the protein CASRPTGGTSGYEQYF.

The CDR3: CASSLSAGKETQYF. CDR3 sequence (DNA): TGCGCCAGCAGCTTGTCAGCAGGGAAGGAGACCCAGTACTTC. This chain links TRBV5-1 with TRBJ2-5; possibly TRBD1 for D (5 bases). The length of the CDR3 is 14 residues. Germline V gives CDR1 SGHRS, CDR2 YFSETQ. Trimming left V 1 base short and J 5 bases short, with 12 bases between.

V usage is TRBV6-5 and J usage is TRBJ2-1; the match to TRBD2 covers 7 bases. Germline V gene lookup returns CDR1 MNHEY and CDR2 SVGAGI. CDR3 size: 15 residues. With 0 bases clipped from V and 7 bases from J, the junction kept 6 bases outside the gene matches. CDR3 bases: TGTGCCAGCAGTTACTCCACTCTCGGGAGGAATGAGCAGTTCTTC. Its protein is CASSYSTLGRNEQFF.

The V gene is TRBV4-1, the J gene TRBJ1-1; 9 bases agree with TRBD1. J was trimmed by 10 bases and V by 2 bases; bases with no gene match: 11. This CDR3 is built from 15 residues. Germline values: CDR1 MGHRA, CDR2 YSYEKL. The CDR3 bases are TGCGCCAGCAGCCAACAACCGGGACAGGGAGGCGTAGCTTTCTTT. This sequence encodes CASSQQPGQGGVAFF.

CDR3 in DNA: TGTGCCAGCAACCAAAGGGACGGATGGGCCGGGGAGCTGTTTTTT. Its translation is CASNQRDGWAGELFF. The chain carries TRBV7-9 and TRBJ2-2, with D possibly called TRBD1 or TRBD2 (5 bases each). The V end was cut by 7 bases, the J end by 6 bases, with 18 bases between. This CDR3 spans 15 amino acids. Germline V gives CDR1 SEHNR, CDR2 FQNEAQ (reference sequence). Complete variable domain (other parts from reference TRBV7-9 and TRBJ2-2): DTGVSQNPRHKITKRGQNVTFRCDPISEHNRLYWYRQTLGQGPEFLTYFQNEAQLEKSRLLSDRFSAERPKGSFSTLEIQRTEQGDSAMYLCASNQRDGWAGELFFGEGSRLTVL.

V is TRBV27 and J is TRBJ2-7; 12 bases line up with TRBD2. CDR1 MNHEY and CDR2 SMNVEV come from the germline V gene (reference sequence). V was pared by 5 bases and J by 6 bases, with 5 bases of the junction left unmatched. The CDR3 runs to 14 residues. The CDR3 sequence: CASSLAGGPGEQYF. In nucleotides, the CDR3 is TGTGCCAGCAGTCTAGCGGGAGGGCCAGGCGAGCAGTACTTC.

The gene calls are TRBV7-3 and TRBJ2-1, with no clear D. The V gene's germline CDR1 is SGHTA and CDR2 FQGTGA. The CDR3 extends over 15 amino acids. V was trimmed by 0 bases and J by 3 bases, leaving 9 bases between them. CDR3 region: CASSLTGKLYNEQFF. CDR3 nucleotide sequence: TGTGCCAGCAGCTTAACCGGCAAGCTCTACAATGAGCAGTTCTTC.

This sequence joins TRBV5-4 and TRBJ2-3; D may be TRBD2 (5 bases). Germline lookup yields CDR1 SGHNT and CDR2 YYREEE (reference sequence). There are 12 residues in the CDR3. The V gene lost 2 bases and the J gene lost 8 bases, with 9 bases spanning the gap. The CDR3 DNA reads TGTGCCAGCAGCTTACACACTAGTACGCAGTATTTT. As protein: CASSLHTSTQYF.